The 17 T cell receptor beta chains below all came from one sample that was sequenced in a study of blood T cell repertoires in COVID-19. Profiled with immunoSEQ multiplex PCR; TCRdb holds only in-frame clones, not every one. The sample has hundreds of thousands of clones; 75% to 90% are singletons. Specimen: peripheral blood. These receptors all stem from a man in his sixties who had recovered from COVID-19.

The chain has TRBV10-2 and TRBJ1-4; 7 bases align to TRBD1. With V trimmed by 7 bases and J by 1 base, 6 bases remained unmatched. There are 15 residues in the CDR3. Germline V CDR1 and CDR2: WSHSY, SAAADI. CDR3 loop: CASTRRGQTNEKLFF. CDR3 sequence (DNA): TGCGCCAGCACCCGAAGGGGGCAAACTAATGAAAAACTGTTTTTT.

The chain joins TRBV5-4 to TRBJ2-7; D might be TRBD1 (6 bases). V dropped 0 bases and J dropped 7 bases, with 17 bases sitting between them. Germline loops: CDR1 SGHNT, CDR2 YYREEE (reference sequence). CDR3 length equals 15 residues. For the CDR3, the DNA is TGTGCCAGCAGCTTGGCAGGGGCGATACGTCGGGAGCAGTACTTC. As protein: CASSLAGAIRREQYF. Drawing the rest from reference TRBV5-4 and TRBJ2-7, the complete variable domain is ETGVTQSPTHLIKTRGQQVTLRCSSQSGHNTVSWYQQALGQGPQFIFQYYREEENGRGNFPPRFSGLQFPNYSSELNVNALELDDSALYLCASSLAGAIRREQYFGPGTRLTVT.

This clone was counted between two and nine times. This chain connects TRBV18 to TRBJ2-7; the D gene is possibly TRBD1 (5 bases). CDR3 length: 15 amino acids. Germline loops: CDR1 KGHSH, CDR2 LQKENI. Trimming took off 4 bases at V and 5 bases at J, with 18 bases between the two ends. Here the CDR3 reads CASSLTMSQGNEQYF. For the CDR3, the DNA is TGTGCCAGCTCACTCACAATGAGCCAGGGTAACGAGCAGTACTTC.

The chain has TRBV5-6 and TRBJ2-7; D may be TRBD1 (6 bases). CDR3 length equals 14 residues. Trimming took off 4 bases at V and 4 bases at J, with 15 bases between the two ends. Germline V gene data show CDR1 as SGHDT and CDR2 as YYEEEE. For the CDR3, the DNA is TGTGCCAGCAGCGCAAAAGACAGGAAATACGAGCAGTACTTC. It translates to CASSAKDRKYEQYF.

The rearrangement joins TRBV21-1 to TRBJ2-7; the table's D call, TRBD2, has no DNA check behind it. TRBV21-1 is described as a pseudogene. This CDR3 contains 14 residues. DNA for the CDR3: TGTGCCAGGATTAGGGAGGACTTGCTCTACGAGCAGTACTTC. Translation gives CARIREDLLYEQYF.

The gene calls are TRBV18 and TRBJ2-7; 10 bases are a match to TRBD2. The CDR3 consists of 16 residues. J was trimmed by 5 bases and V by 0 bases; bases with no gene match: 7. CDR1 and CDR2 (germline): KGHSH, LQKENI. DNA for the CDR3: TGTGCCAGCTCACCACCGACTAGCGGGCTGGGCCACGAGCAGTACTTC. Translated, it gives CASSPPTSGLGHEQYF.

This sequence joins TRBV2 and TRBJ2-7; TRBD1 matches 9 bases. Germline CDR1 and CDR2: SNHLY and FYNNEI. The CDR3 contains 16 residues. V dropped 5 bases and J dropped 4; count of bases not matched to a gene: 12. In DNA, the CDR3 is TGTGCCAGCAGTCGGACAGGGGCTCCGAGGCATTACGAGCAGTACTTC. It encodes CASSRTGAPRHYEQYF.

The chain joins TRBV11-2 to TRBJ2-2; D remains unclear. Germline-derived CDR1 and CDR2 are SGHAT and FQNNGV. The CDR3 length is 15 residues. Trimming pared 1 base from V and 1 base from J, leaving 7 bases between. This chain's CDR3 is CASSLGSGNTGELFF. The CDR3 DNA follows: TGTGCCAGCAGCTTAGGCAGTGGGAACACCGGGGAGCTGTTTTTT. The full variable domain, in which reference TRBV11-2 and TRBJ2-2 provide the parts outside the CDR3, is EAGVAQSPRYKIIEKRQSVAFWCNPISGHATLYWYQQILGQGPKLLIQFQNNGVVDDSQLPKDRFSAERLKGVDSTLKIQPAKLEDSAVYLCASSLGSGNTGELFFGEGSRLTVL.

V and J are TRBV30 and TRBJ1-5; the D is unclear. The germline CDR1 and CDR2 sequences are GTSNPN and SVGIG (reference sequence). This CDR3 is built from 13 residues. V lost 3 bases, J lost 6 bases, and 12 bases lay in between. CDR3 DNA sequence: TGTGCCTGGAGCTTACCCGGGAGTCAGCCCCAGCATTTT. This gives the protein CAWSLPGSQPQHF.

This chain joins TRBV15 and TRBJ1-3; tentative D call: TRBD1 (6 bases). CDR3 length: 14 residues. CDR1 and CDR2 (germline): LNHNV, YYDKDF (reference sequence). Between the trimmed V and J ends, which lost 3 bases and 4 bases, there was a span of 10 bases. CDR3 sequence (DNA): TGTGCCACCAGCAGCAGGGGAGGGGGAAACACCATATATTTT. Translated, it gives CATSSRGGGNTIYF.

The CDR3 loop reads CASSPPGQGRNEQFF. The CDR3 nucleotides read TGTGCCAGCTCCCCGCCGGGACAGGGGCGGAATGAGCAGTTCTTC. The chain links TRBV18 to TRBJ2-1; 10 bases agree with TRBD1. The V gene's germline CDR1 is KGHSH and CDR2 LQKENI. Trimming at V came to 6 bases and at J to 7 bases, leaving 9 bases not matched to a gene. The CDR3 sequence is 15 residues long. Combining the CDR3 with reference TRBV18 and TRBJ2-1 gives the whole variable domain NAGVMQNPRHLVRRRGQEARLRCSPMKGHSHVYWYRQLPEEGLKFMVYLQKENIIDESGMPKERFSAEFPKEGPSILRIQQVVRGDSAAYFCASSPPGQGRNEQFFGPGTRLTVL.

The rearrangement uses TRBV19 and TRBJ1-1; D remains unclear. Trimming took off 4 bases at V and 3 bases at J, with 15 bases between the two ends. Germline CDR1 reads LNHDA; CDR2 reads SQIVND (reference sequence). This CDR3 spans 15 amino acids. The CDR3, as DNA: TGTGCCAGTAGTACCGCATCGGGATTTTACACTGAAGCTTTCTTT. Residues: CASSTASGFYTEAFF.

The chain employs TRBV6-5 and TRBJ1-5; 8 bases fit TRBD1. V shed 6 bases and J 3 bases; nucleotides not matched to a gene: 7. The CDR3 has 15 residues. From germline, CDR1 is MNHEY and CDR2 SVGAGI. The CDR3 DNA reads TGTGCCAGCAGGACACAGGGGGTTAACAATCAGCCCCAGCATTTT. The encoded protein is CASRTQGVNNQPQHF.

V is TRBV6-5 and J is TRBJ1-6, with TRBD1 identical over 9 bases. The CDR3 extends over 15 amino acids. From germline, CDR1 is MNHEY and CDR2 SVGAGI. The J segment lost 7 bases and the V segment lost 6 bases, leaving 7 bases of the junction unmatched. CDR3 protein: CASSRTGVENSPLHF. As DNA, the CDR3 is TGTGCCAGCAGCCGGACAGGGGTTGAGAATTCACCCCTCCACTTT.

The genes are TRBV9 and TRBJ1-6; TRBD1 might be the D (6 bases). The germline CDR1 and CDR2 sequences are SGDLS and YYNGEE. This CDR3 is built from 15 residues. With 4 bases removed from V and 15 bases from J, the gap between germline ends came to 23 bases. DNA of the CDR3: TGTGCCAGCAGCCCCCATGGGCAGGGGCGCCGCGACCTCCACTTT. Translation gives CASSPHGQGRRDLHF. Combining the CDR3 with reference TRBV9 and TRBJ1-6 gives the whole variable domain DSGVTQTPKHLITATGQRVTLRCSPRSGDLSVYWYQQSLDQGLQFLIQYYNGEERAKGNILERFSAQQFPDLHSELNLSSLELGDSALYFCASSPHGQGRRDLHFGNGTRLTVT.

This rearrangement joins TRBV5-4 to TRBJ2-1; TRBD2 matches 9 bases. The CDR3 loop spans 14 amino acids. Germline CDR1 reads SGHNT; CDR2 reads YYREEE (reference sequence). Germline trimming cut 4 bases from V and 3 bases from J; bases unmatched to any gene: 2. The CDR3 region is CASSGSGGYNEQFF. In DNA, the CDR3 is TGTGCCAGCAGCGGTAGCGGGGGCTACAATGAGCAGTTCTTC.

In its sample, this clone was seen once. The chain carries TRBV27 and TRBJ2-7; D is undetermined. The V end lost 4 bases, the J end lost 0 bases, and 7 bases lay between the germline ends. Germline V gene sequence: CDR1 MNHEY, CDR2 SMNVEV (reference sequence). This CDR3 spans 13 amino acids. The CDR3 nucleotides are TGTGCCAGCAGTTCGGTCTTCTCCTACGAGCAGTACTTC. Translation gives CASSSVFSYEQYF.